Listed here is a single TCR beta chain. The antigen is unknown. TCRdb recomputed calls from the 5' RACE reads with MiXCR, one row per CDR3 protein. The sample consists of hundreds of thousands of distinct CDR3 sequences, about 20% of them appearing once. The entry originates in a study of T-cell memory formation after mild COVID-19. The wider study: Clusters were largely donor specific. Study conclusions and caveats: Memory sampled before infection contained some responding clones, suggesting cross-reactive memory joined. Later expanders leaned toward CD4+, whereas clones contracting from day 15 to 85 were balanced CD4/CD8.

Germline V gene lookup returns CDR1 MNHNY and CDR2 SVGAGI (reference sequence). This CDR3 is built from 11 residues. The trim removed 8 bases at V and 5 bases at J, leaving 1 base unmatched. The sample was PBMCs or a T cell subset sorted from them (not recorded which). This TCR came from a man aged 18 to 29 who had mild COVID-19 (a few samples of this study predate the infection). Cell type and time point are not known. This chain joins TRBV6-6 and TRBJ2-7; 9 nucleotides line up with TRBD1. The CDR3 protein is CASGQGNEQYV. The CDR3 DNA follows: TGTGCCAGCGGACAGGGGAACGAGCAGTACGTC.